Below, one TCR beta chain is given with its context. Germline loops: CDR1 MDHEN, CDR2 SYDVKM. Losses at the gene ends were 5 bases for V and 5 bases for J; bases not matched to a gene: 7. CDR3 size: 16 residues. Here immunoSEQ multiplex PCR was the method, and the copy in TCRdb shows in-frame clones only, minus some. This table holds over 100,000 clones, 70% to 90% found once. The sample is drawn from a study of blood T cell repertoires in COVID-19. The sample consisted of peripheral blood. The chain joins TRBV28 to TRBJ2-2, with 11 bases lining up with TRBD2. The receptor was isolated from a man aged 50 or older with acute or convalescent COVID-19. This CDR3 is CASSPRLAGRTGELFF. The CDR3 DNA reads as TGTGCCAGCAGTCCCAGACTAGCGGGGCGGACCGGGGAGCTGTTTTTT. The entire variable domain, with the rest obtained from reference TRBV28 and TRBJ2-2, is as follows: DVKVTQSSRYLVKRTGEKVFLECVQDMDHENMFWYRQDPGLGLRLIYFSYDVKMKEKGDIPEGYSVSREKKERFSLILESASTNQTSMYLCASSPRLAGRTGELFFGEGSRLTVL.